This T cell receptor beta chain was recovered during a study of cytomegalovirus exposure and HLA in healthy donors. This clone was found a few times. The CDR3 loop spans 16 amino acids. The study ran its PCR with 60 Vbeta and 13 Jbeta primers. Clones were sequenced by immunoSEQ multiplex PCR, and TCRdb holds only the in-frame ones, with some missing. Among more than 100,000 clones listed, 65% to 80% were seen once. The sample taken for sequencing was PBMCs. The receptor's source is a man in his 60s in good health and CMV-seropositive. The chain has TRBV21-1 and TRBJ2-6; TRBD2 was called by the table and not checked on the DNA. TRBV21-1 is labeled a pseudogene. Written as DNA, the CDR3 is TGTGCCAGCAGCAAAGGAGCCTTCTCTGGGGCCAACGTCCTGACTTTC. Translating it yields CASSKGAFSGANVLTF.